This entry features one TCR beta chain sequence. The assay was immunoSEQ multiplex PCR, and TCRdb's table has in-frame clones only and misses some. The sample shows 50,000 to 60,000 clones, around nine tenths of them seen only once. The sample comes from a study of T cell changes during pregnancy in multiple sclerosis. This specimen was CD4+ T cells from peripheral blood mononuclear cells, taken in the second trimester of pregnancy. The source is a female donor with multiple sclerosis, enrolled in a pregnancy study.

CDR3 in amino acids: CASSVREPLLNTEAFF. The DNA of the CDR3 is TGTGCCAGCAGCGTTAGGGAGCCCCTTCTGAACACTGAAGCTTTCTTT. The genes are TRBV6-4 and TRBJ1-1; D is uncertain. The CDR3 totals 16 residues. The ends were cut back, 6 bases at V and 0 bases at J, with 17 bases in the middle. Germline-derived CDR1 and CDR2 are MRHNA and SNTAGT.